One and the same sample provided the 30 T cell receptor beta chains below, sequenced in a study of T-cell reconstitution after alpha-beta-depleted transplantation in children. Unique molecular identifiers were used in preparing the TCRbeta library. In TCRdb, the PCR reads were re-called with MiXCR into one record per CDR3 protein. Of over 550,000 distinct CDR3 sequences in the sample, about 10% were seen once. Sample: PBMCs from the stem cell graft donor, taken from the stem cell graft. The receptors were gathered from a human donor who donated a stem cell graft to a child with acute myeloid leukemia.

This clonotype was picked up many times. This chain connects TRBV18 to TRBJ1-1; possibly TRBD1 for D (5 bases). The CDR3 is 14 residues long. Germline-derived CDR1 and CDR2 are KGHSH and LQKENI. Trimming shortened V by 2 bases and J by 4 bases, and 11 bases separated the two germline ends. CDR3 nucleotides: TGTGCCAGCTCACCAGAGACCGGGGGCACTGAAGCTTTCTTT. Its translation: CASSPETGGTEAFF.

This clonotype was observed at least ten times. This chain uses TRBV4-2 with TRBJ2-7; 9 bases line up with TRBD2. CDR1 is LGHNA and CDR2 is YNFKEQ in the germline V gene. CDR3 length: 14 amino acids. Losses at the gene ends were 4 bases for V and 5 bases for J; bases not matched to a gene: 6. The CDR3 coding sequence is TGTGCCAGCAGCCCCGGGACTAGCCTGGACGAGCAGTACTTC. Encoded protein: CASSPGTSLDEQYF.

The V call is TRBV20-1, the J call TRBJ2-5, with D unresolved. The CDR3 totals 11 residues. The V gene lost 6 bases and the J gene lost 5 bases, with 10 bases spanning the gap. Germline V gene lookup returns CDR1 DFQATT and CDR2 SNEGSKA (reference sequence). CDR3 DNA sequence: TGCAGTGCCGAACCCCAGGAGACCCAGTACTTC. As protein: CSAEPQETQYF.

The chain joins TRBV4-3 to TRBJ2-1; 8 bases are shared with TRBD2. Germline V gives CDR1 LGHNA, CDR2 YSLEER. Unmatched junction bases numbered 3, after V lost 3 bases and J lost 2 bases. CDR3 length: 15 residues. The CDR3 loop reads CASSHGAGAYNEQFF. The CDR3, as DNA: TGCGCCAGCAGCCATGGAGCGGGAGCCTACAATGAGCAGTTCTTC.

At least ten counts were recorded for this clonotype. V and J are TRBV20-1 and TRBJ1-1; no clear D. Germline V CDR1 and CDR2: DFQATT, SNEGSKA (reference sequence). This CDR3 has 14 amino acids. Trimming pared 3 bases from V and 1 base from J, leaving 12 bases between. As DNA, the CDR3 is TGCAGTGCTAGGCTAAGGTCGGAGAACACTGAAGCTTTCTTT. This encodes CSARLRSENTEAFF.

The chain employs TRBV28 and TRBJ1-2; D may be TRBD1 (5 bases). This CDR3 is built from 12 residues. Germline CDR1 is MDHEN and CDR2 is SYDVKM. V lost 7 bases and J 7 bases, leaving 13 bases between the germline ends. CDR3 DNA sequence: TGTGCCAGCACATCGGGGACTGGTGGCTACACCTTC. Translating it yields CASTSGTGGYTF.

This chain uses TRBV7-2 with TRBJ2-4; 7 bases fit TRBD2. Germline-derived CDR1 and CDR2 are SGHTA and FQGNSA. Unmatched junction bases numbered 3, after V lost 1 base and J lost 0 bases. The length of the CDR3 is 16 residues. CDR3 sequence (DNA): TGTGCCAGCAGCTTAGGGGAGGGACTAGCCAAAAACATTCAGTACTTC. The encoded protein is CASSLGEGLAKNIQYF.

This clonotype appeared many times. The V call is TRBV29-1, the J call TRBJ2-2; D gene unclear. Germline loops: CDR1 SQVTM, CDR2 ANQGSEA. V lost 3 bases, J lost 0 bases, and 8 bases lay in between. The CDR3 runs to 14 residues. In DNA form, the CDR3 reads TGCAGCGTTGAGTTATGGGCGAACACCGGGGAGCTGTTTTTT. This gives the protein CSVELWANTGELFF.

The chain employs TRBV4-3 and TRBJ2-2, with D perhaps matching TRBD1 (5 bases). The CDR3 sequence is 19 residues long. V was pared by 3 bases and J by 2 bases, with 22 bases between. From germline, CDR1 is LGHNA and CDR2 YSLEER. This CDR3 reads CASSQKIGQGDFNTGELFF. The DNA for the CDR3 is TGCGCCAGCAGCCAGAAAATCGGGCAGGGTGATTTTAACACCGGGGAGCTGTTTTTT.

This chain joins TRBV7-2 and TRBJ2-3; 7 nucleotides agree with TRBD2. The V segment lost 5 bases and the J segment 3 bases; nucleotides outside the gene matches: 14. The CDR3 contains 17 residues. Germline loops: CDR1 SGHTA, CDR2 FQGNSA. CDR3 DNA: TGTGCCAGCAGCACAACCTCTAGCGGCGTCAGGACAGATACGCAGTATTTT. It codes for CASSTTSSGVRTDTQYF.

This clonotype has ten or more counts. The rearrangement links TRBV7-2 to TRBJ2-5, with TRBD1 matching 8 bases. Germline V gene sequence: CDR1 SGHTA, CDR2 FQGNSA. The CDR3 length is 13 residues. V lost 3 bases to trimming and J lost 5 bases; unmatched junction nucleotides: 2. The CDR3 loop is CASSFRDRETQYF. The CDR3 bases are TGTGCCAGCAGCTTCCGGGACAGGGAGACCCAGTACTTC.

The chain carries TRBV20-1 and TRBJ1-1; maybe TRBD1 (5 bases). CDR1 is DFQATT and CDR2 is SNEGSKA in the germline V gene (reference sequence). Trimming shortened V by 3 bases and J by 0 bases, and 14 bases separated the two germline ends. This CDR3 region has 15 residues. The CDR3 DNA follows: TGCAGTGCTAGTGTGATCAGGGCATTGAACACTGAAGCTTTCTTT. Protein sequence: CSASVIRALNTEAFF.

This clonotype was observed many times. The rearrangement links TRBV11-2 to TRBJ2-7; 11 positions agree with TRBD2. CDR3 length equals 18 residues. The V gene end was trimmed by 2 bases and the J gene end by 2 bases; junction bases not matched to a gene: 11. The germline V gene has CDR1 SGHAT and CDR2 FQNNGV. The CDR3, as DNA: TGTGCCAGCAGCTTAATCCACTCGACTAGCGGGAATCCCTACGAGCAGTACTTC. Protein: CASSLIHSTSGNPYEQYF. The full variable domain, with the rest looked up from reference TRBV11-2 and TRBJ2-7, is EAGVAQSPRYKIIEKRQSVAFWCNPISGHATLYWYQQILGQGPKLLIQFQNNGVVDDSQLPKDRFSAERLKGVDSTLKIQPAKLEDSAVYLCASSLIHSTSGNPYEQYFGPGTRLTVT.

In its sample, this clonotype was seen a few times. This chain joins TRBV29-1 and TRBJ2-3; either TRBD1 or TRBD2 may fit D (6 bases each). From germline, CDR1 is SQVTM and CDR2 ANQGSEA. CDR3 size: 14 residues. V was cut by 2 bases and J by 5 bases, with 14 bases left in between. The CDR3 coding sequence is TGCAGCGTTGAACCGCAGGGGAGGAGAGATACGCAGTATTTT. This encodes CSVEPQGRRDTQYF.

This clonotype was seen ten or more times. The chain employs TRBV9 and TRBJ2-3; D may be TRBD2 (6 bases). V lost 0 bases, J lost 2 bases, and 28 bases lay in between. Germline loops: CDR1 SGDLS, CDR2 YYNGEE. The CDR3 is 21 residues long. The CDR3 loop is CASSVGRPRLVLHSFTDTQYF. The CDR3, as DNA: TGTGCCAGCAGCGTAGGTCGGCCTCGACTAGTCTTACATAGCTTCACAGATACGCAGTATTTT.

In this sample, this clonotype turned up a few times. The chain has TRBV5-8 and TRBJ1-2, with D possibly being TRBD1 (6 bases). Trimming removed 2 bases from V and 6 bases from J, with 14 bases in between. Germline CDR1 is SGHTS and CDR2 is YDEGEE. The CDR3 contains 14 residues. CDR3 sequence reads: CASSFSQGRDGYTF. CDR3 nucleotides: TGTGCCAGCAGCTTTTCCCAGGGGAGGGATGGCTACACCTTC. Combining the CDR3 with reference TRBV5-8 and TRBJ1-2 gives the whole variable domain EAGVTQSPTHLIKTRGQQATLRCSPISGHTSVYWYQQALGLGLQFLLWYDEGEERNRGNFPPRFSGRQFPNYSSELNVNALELEDSALYLCASSFSQGRDGYTFGSGTRLTVV.

This clonotype occurred many times. This chain connects TRBV10-3 to TRBJ1-2; D is uncertain. This CDR3 has 14 amino acids. V was shortened by 4 bases and J by 7 bases, with 16 bases between the two germline ends. CDR1 is ENHRY, CDR2 SYGVKD, per germline. The CDR3: CAISVQEEASGYTF. CDR3 bases: TGTGCCATCAGTGTCCAGGAGGAGGCTAGTGGCTACACCTTC.

The chain employs TRBV27 and TRBJ2-5; perhaps TRBD1 as D (6 bases). V was shortened by 2 bases and J by 3 bases, with 7 bases between the two germline ends. In germline, CDR1 is MNHEY, CDR2 SMNVEV (reference sequence). CDR3 size: 13 residues. The CDR3 sequence: CASSLNREETQYF. CDR3 bases: TGTGCCAGCAGTTTAAACAGGGAAGAGACCCAGTACTTC.

This clonotype turned up a few times. The J gene is TRBJ1-2, the V gene TRBV6-2 or TRBV6-3; D remains unclear. This CDR3 comprises 14 residues. V was trimmed by 2 bases and J by 3 bases, leaving 10 bases between them. The germline V gene has CDR1 MNHEY and CDR2 SVGEGT. The CDR3 loop is CASSYLGRDYGYTF. The CDR3 DNA reads as TGTGCCAGCAGTTACCTCGGACGGGACTATGGCTACACCTTC.

This clonotype was seen a handful of times. The chain carries TRBV12-3 or TRBV12-4 and TRBJ1-4, with TRBD1 as a possible D gene (6 bases). V was pared by 7 bases and J by 5 bases, with 11 bases between. This CDR3 contains 13 residues. The CDR3 reads CASTRTENEKLFF. As DNA, the CDR3 is TGTGCCAGCACCCGGACAGAAAATGAAAAACTGTTTTTT.

This clonotype was seen many times. The J gene is TRBJ2-3, the V gene TRBV5-1, with a tentative D call TRBD2 (8 bases). The germline CDR1 and CDR2 sequences are SGHRS and YFSETQ. The CDR3 extends over 13 amino acids. The ends were cut back, 4 bases at V and 6 bases at J, with 12 bases in the middle. CDR3 amino acids: CASSREGADTQYF. DNA of the CDR3: TGCGCCAGCAGCCGGGAGGGGGCGGATACGCAGTATTTT.

This clonotype showed up just a few times. V usage is TRBV5-1 and J usage is TRBJ2-3; 7 nucleotides agree with TRBD2. Per germline, CDR1 SGHRS and CDR2 YFSETQ. Losses at the gene ends were 1 base for V and 11 bases for J; bases not matched to a gene: 4. The CDR3 has 12 amino acids. The chain's CDR3 is CASSLSGVRQYF. DNA for the CDR3: TGCGCCAGCAGCTTGAGCGGGGTGAGGCAGTATTTT. Combining the CDR3 with reference TRBV5-1 and TRBJ2-3 gives the whole variable domain KAGVTQTPRYLIKTRGQQVTLSCSPISGHRSVSWYQQTPGQGLQFLFEYFSETQRNKGNFPGRFSGRQFSNSRSEMNVSTLELGDSALYLCASSLSGVRQYFGPGTRLTVL.

This clonotype appeared many times. The chain employs TRBV15 and TRBJ2-4, with TRBD1 identical over 9 bases. In germline, CDR1 is LNHNV, CDR2 YYDKDF (reference sequence). The CDR3 runs to 18 residues. The V and J ends lost 3 bases and 0 bases, in that order; junction bases with no gene match: 9. CDR3 residues: CATSSYGQGRIAKNIQYF. In nucleotides, the CDR3 is TGTGCCACCAGCAGCTACGGACAGGGGAGAATAGCCAAAAACATTCAGTACTTC.

This chain connects TRBV5-1 to TRBJ2-3; possible D gene TRBD2, 6 bases. V lost 0 bases, J lost 8 bases, and 13 bases lay in between. This CDR3 has 14 residues. Germline-derived CDR1 and CDR2 are SGHRS and YFSETQ. The CDR3 sequence is CASSLGGNDFTQYF. The CDR3 bases are TGCGCCAGCAGCTTGGGCGGGAACGACTTTACGCAGTATTTT.

This clonotype was seen more than once but under ten times. This chain joins TRBV29-1 and TRBJ2-2; D gene uncertain. V was shortened by 7 bases and J by 3 bases, with 9 bases between the two germline ends. Germline CDR1 is SQVTM and CDR2 is ANQGSEA. This CDR3 has 12 amino acids. The CDR3 here is CSAQSYTGELFF. As DNA, the CDR3 is TGCAGCGCACAGTCTTACACCGGGGAGCTGTTTTTT.

This clonotype appeared a few times. The chain joins TRBV4-2 to TRBJ2-2; D gene uncertain. This CDR3 has 13 residues. The ends were cut back, 0 bases at V and 7 bases at J, with 6 bases in the middle. Germline V gene lookup returns CDR1 LGHNA and CDR2 YNFKEQ. The CDR3 region is CASSQDRVGELFF. CDR3 nucleotide sequence: TGTGCCAGCAGCCAAGATCGGGTCGGGGAGCTGTTTTTT.

The rearrangement joins TRBV12-3 or TRBV12-4 to TRBJ2-7; possible D gene TRBD1, 5 bases. Deletions cut 7 bases from V and 3 bases from J, with 16 bases between. CDR3 length: 14 amino acids. This chain's CDR3 is CASKRRSDSYEQYF. In DNA, the CDR3 is TGTGCCAGCAAACGTCGTTCAGACAGCTACGAGCAGTACTTC.

In this sample, this clonotype turned up a few times. The rearrangement joins TRBV30 to TRBJ1-1; D unresolved. The germline V gene encodes CDR1 GTSNPN and CDR2 SVGIG (reference sequence). CDR3 length equals 11 residues. V was cut by 3 bases and J by 1 base, with 3 bases left in between. This CDR3 is CAWRQNTEAFF. CDR3 nucleotide sequence: TGTGCCTGGAGACAGAACACTGAAGCTTTCTTT.

This clonotype was counted between two and nine times. The rearrangement joins TRBV29-1 to TRBJ1-2; 8 bases are a match to TRBD1. The germline CDR1 and CDR2 sequences are SQVTM and ANQGSEA. V shed 1 base, J shed 8 bases, and the junction held 9 bases outside the gene matches. This CDR3 comprises 14 residues. The CDR3 DNA is TGCAGCGTTGAAGGAGGGCAGGGGGCTTTGGGCTACACCTTC. It is translated as CSVEGGQGALGYTF.

This chain links TRBV20-1 with TRBJ1-5; D is possibly TRBD1 (5 bases). Germline CDR1 reads DFQATT; CDR2 reads SNEGSKA (reference sequence). This CDR3 is built from 12 residues. The V gene lost 6 bases and the J gene lost 3 bases, with 9 bases spanning the gap. The CDR3, as DNA: TGCAGTGCAACGGACAACAATCAGCCCCAGCATTTT. It encodes CSATDNNQPQHF.